One sample yielded the 5 T cell receptor beta chains listed below, sequenced in a study of blood T cell repertoires in COVID-19 (dated by TCRdb to about 2020). Libraries were constructed by the immunoSEQ multiplex PCR assay. Here the immuneACCESS table is served through TCRdb, limited to in-frame sequences with V and J called. Missing clones are a known gap in these copies; in checked studies unresolved V genes cover under half, and the rest lacks a known reason. For this sample there are 95,000 to 150,000 clones; 75% to 90% appear just once. Roughly 4% of the sample goes to the ten largest clones. What was sequenced was peripheral blood. These receptors were obtained from a man aged 40-49 years with acute or convalescent COVID-19.

The rearrangement links TRBV9 to TRBJ2-5; TRBD1 aligns across 8 bases. This CDR3 spans 15 amino acids. V shed 3 bases and J 4 bases; nucleotides not matched to a gene: 8. Looked up from germline, CDR1 is SGDLS and CDR2 is YYNGEE. The CDR3 DNA sequence: TGTGCCAGCAGCGCGCGCCAGGGGGCTGGAGAGACCCAGTACTTC. It is translated as CASSARQGAGETQYF.

The CDR3 DNA reads as TGTGCCAGCAGCCCCGGTCGGGAGTACGAGCAGTACTTC. It yields the protein CASSPGREYEQYF. This sequence joins TRBV7-8 and TRBJ2-7; a possible D gene is TRBD2 (6 bases). The length of the CDR3 is 13 residues. The V end lost 5 bases, the J end lost 4 bases, and 12 bases lay between the germline ends. From germline, CDR1 is SGHVS and CDR2 FQNEAQ.

The V gene is TRBV18, the J gene TRBJ1-3; TRBD1 might be the D (5 bases). The germline V gene has CDR1 KGHSH and CDR2 LQKENI. The CDR3 has 16 residues. Trimming shortened V by 6 bases and J by 0 bases, and 15 bases separated the two germline ends. CDR3 region: CASSPDTAISGNTIYF. In nucleotides, the CDR3 is TGTGCCAGCTCGCCGGACACGGCCATCTCTGGAAACACCATATATTTT.

This chain uses TRBV5-1 with TRBJ2-6, with D uncertain. Per germline, CDR1 SGHRS and CDR2 YFSETQ. Trimming took off 5 bases at V and 1 base at J, with 10 bases between the two ends. CDR3 size: 15 residues. Here the CDR3 reads CASSWQTSGANVLTF. In DNA, the CDR3 is TGCGCCAGCAGTTGGCAGACTTCTGGGGCCAACGTCCTGACTTTC.

This chain links TRBV12-3 or TRBV12-4 with TRBJ2-3; D is unresolved. The CDR3 sequence is 12 residues long. V lost 6 bases to trimming and J lost 5 bases, with 9 bases between them. CDR3 sequence (DNA): TGTGCCAGCAGACAAAGTGGAGATACGCAGTATTTT. Protein sequence: CASRQSGDTQYF.